Reported below is one TCR beta chain. The antigen is undetermined. Trimming cost V 5 bases and J 6 bases, with 17 bases left between them. CDR3 length: 14 residues. The V gene's germline CDR1 is SGHVS and CDR2 FNYEAQ. TCRdb redid the calling of the 5' RACE reads with MiXCR, one entry per CDR3 protein. The sample holds fewer than 350,000 distinct CDR3 sequences, approximately 8% seen once. The entry originates in a study of identical twins. Whole-study results and caveats: Fewer insertions were carried by abundant cord blood beta clonotypes, but none was seen in memory repertoires. Among beta out-of-frame sequences, excess sharing between twins appeared weaker.

This sample also appeared in a second study, on yellow fever vaccine responses in identical twins.

The sequenced sample consisted of memory (CD45RO+) T cells sorted from blood. This TCR was recovered from a woman younger than 30 in good health. The chain has TRBV7-6 and TRBJ2-7; D is ambiguous. CDR3 DNA: TGTGCCAGCAGCCCCCTCCCGCAGGACCCCGAGCAGTACTTC. Protein: CASSPLPQDPEQYF.